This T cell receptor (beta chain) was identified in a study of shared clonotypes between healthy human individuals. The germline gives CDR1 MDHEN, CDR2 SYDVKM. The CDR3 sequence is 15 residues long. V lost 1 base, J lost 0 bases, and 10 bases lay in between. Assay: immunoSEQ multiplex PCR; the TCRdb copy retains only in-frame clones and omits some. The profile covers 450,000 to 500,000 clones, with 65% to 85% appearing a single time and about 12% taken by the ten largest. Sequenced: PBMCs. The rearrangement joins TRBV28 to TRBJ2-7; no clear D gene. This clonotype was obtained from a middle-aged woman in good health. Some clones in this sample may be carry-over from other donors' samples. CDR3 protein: CASSLLRRYSYEQYF. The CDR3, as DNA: TGTGCCAGCAGTTTATTAAGGCGATACTCCTACGAGCAGTACTTC.